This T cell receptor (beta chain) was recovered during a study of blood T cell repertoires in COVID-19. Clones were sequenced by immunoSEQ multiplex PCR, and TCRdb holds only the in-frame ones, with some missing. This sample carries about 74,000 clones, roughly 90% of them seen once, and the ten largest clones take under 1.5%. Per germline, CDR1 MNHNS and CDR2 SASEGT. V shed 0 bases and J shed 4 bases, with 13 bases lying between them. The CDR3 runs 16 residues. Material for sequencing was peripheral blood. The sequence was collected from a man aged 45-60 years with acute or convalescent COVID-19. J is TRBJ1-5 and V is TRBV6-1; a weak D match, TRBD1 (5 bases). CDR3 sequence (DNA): TGTGCCAGCAGTGAAGCGCCCCAGGGTGTTAATCAGCCCCAGCATTTT. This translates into CASSEAPQGVNQPQHF.